One TCR beta chain is described in this entry. The sample is drawn from a study of blood T cell repertoires in COVID-19. Study-wide context: In each case, the material was cDNA or gDNA derived from T cells, B-cell-depleted T cells, or PBMCs.

In the original processing: Amplifying reference gene primers gave estimates of nucleated cell counts. Produced via immunoSEQ multiplex PCR; TCRdb's table is partial and in-frame only. V and J calls plus clone size are reproduced from that table; the DNA served to infer D and trimming. The sample holds a few hundred thousand clones, 75% to 90% seen once. Germline V gene data show CDR1 as SGHNT and CDR2 as YYREEE (reference sequence). The CDR3 spans 15 residues. V was clipped by 4 bases and J by 4 bases; unmatched bases: 9. Seattle's enrolled individuals joined amid active infection and were then monitored longitudinally.

The sequenced material came from peripheral blood. This receptor was identified in a woman aged 60-75 years with COVID-19, enrolled during active disease. The chain carries TRBV5-4 and TRBJ1-2; 8 bases are a match to TRBD1. The CDR3 bases are TGTGCCAGCAGCCTACCGGGACAGGACCCCTATGGCTACACCTTC. Protein product: CASSLPGQDPYGYTF.